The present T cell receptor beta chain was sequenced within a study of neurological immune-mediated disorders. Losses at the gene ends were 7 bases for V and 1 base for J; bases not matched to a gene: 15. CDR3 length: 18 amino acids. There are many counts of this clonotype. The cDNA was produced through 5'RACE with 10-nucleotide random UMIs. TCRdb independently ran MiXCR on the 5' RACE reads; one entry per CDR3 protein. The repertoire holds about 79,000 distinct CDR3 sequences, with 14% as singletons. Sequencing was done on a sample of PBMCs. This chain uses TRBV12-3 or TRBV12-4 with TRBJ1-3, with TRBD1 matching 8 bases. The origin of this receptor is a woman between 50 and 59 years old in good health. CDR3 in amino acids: CASTLLGQGTPSGNTIYF. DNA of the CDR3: TGTGCCAGCACCTTGCTCGGACAGGGCACCCCTTCTGGAAACACCATATATTTT.